Described below is a single TCR beta chain sequence and its context. Its specificity is not known. The ends lost 0 bases at V and 5 bases at J; junction bases unmatched: 4. Germline loops: CDR1 KGHSH, CDR2 LQKENI. The CDR3 contains 15 residues. The entry originates in a study of blood T cells in healthy people across ages. A second about 7 to 11 cycle PCR used barcoded and J-beta primers. TCRdb fed the 5' RACE reads into MiXCR, producing one record per CDR3 protein. The sample has about 800,000 distinct CDR3 sequences; around 25% are singletons. Findings of the study overall: Among T cells, TCR beta diversity per million cells dropped roughly linearly as age rose.

The data were also submitted as part of a second study, on T cells of mothers and their children. That publication notes: In each mother, TCR beta CDR3 reads exceeded 10 million; in each child, they numbered approximately 3 million.

Input material: blood. The V and J genes are TRBV18 and TRBJ1-5; 7 nucleotides agree with TRBD1. This sequence originates from a boy aged 5 to 17 in good health. CDR3 residues: CASSPPGRGDQPQHF. The DNA for the CDR3 is TGTGCCAGCTCACCACCTGGCAGGGGGGATCAGCCCCAGCATTTT.